The 20 T cell receptor beta chains below come from one sample, sequenced in a study of blood T cell repertoires in COVID-19. The protocol was immunoSEQ multiplex PCR, while the TCRdb copy is restricted to in-frame clones and leaves out a portion. The sample lists about 50,000 clones; 90% were seen once. The sample taken for sequencing was peripheral blood. Source of these receptors: a woman of 80 years or more with acute or convalescent COVID-19.

The chain links TRBV6-5 to TRBJ2-3; the D gene is possibly TRBD1 (6 bases). V dropped 6 bases and J dropped 1 base, with 14 bases sitting between them. Germline V gene sequence: CDR1 MNHEY, CDR2 SVGAGI. The CDR3 runs 15 residues. The CDR3 coding sequence is TGTGCCAGCAGCAATGATGGGGGCGGCACAGATACGCAGTATTTT. This translates into CASSNDGGGTDTQYF.

The gene calls are TRBV5-1 and TRBJ1-2; possible D gene TRBD1, 6 bases. Germline values: CDR1 SGHRS, CDR2 YFSETQ. The CDR3 totals 15 residues. Trimming pared 3 bases from V and 4 bases from J, leaving 16 bases between. CDR3: CASSSAGERGYGYTF. The CDR3 DNA follows: TGCGCCAGCAGCTCCGCAGGGGAAAGGGGCTATGGCTACACCTTC.

The rearrangement uses TRBV12-3 or TRBV12-4 and TRBJ1-1; 8 bases agree with TRBD1. V gave up 5 bases and J gave up 5 bases; unmatched junction bases: 4. This CDR3 is built from 13 residues. The CDR3 sequence is CASSRTGGTEAFF. In DNA form, the CDR3 reads TGTGCCAGCAGTCGAACAGGGGGTACTGAAGCTTTCTTT.

V usage is TRBV24-1 and J usage is TRBJ1-2, with TRBD1 matching 7 bases. V dropped 4 bases and J dropped 4; count of bases not matched to a gene: 5. Germline V gene data show CDR1 as KGHDR and CDR2 as SFDVKD. The CDR3 extends over 14 amino acids. The CDR3 DNA sequence: TGTGCCACCAGTGACCCGGGACAGTTCTATGGCTACACCTTC. It encodes CATSDPGQFYGYTF.

This clone was seen a handful of times. V gene TRBV2 combines with J gene TRBJ1-5; TRBD1 matches 9 bases. The CDR3 sequence is 15 residues long. CDR1 and CDR2 (germline): SNHLY, FYNNEI. Trimming at V came to 7 bases and at J to 6 bases, leaving 10 bases not matched to a gene. In nucleotides, the CDR3 is TGTGCCAGCAATCTACCCGGGACAGGGTTTCAGCCCCAGCATTTT. Translating gives CASNLPGTGFQPQHF.

The genes are TRBV27 and TRBJ2-7; D perhaps matches TRBD1 (6 bases). Germline CDR1 reads MNHEY; CDR2 reads SMNVEV (reference sequence). The V gene lost 4 bases and the J gene lost 0 bases, with 13 bases spanning the gap. This CDR3 has 15 amino acids. CDR3 nucleotide sequence: TGTGCCAGCAGTTCTTTACAGGGCGCCTCCTACGAGCAGTACTTC. Translation: CASSSLQGASYEQYF.

The chain is built from TRBV9 and TRBJ2-3, with 14 bases that match TRBD2. The CDR3 has 18 residues. Germline V CDR1 and CDR2: SGDLS, YYNGEE. J gave up 2 bases and V 4 bases, and 9 bases lay outside the gene matches. CDR3 sequence (DNA): TGTGCCAGCAGCACCTCCGGGACTAGCGGGAGAATCACAGATACGCAGTATTTT. It is translated as CASSTSGTSGRITDTQYF.

The V call is TRBV7-2, the J call TRBJ2-5; 7 nucleotides match TRBD2. V shed 1 base and J 5 bases; nucleotides not matched to a gene: 10. The CDR3 length is 16 residues. CDR1 and CDR2 (germline): SGHTA, FQGNSA. The CDR3 is CASSLVSGLLRETQYF. The CDR3 DNA reads as TGTGCCAGCAGCTTAGTTAGCGGGCTCCTTAGGGAGACCCAGTACTTC.

The chain employs TRBV29-1 and TRBJ1-1, with 7 positions matching TRBD1. Trimming cost V 0 bases and J 6 bases; bases outside gene matches: 4. This CDR3 is built from 13 residues. Germline V gene lookup returns CDR1 SQVTM and CDR2 ANQGSEA. CDR3 nucleotides: TGCAGCGTTGAAGAAGACAGGGAGGCTGAAGCTTTCTTT. It specifies CSVEEDREAEAFF.

The chain employs TRBV3-1 (or the pseudogene TRBV3-2) and TRBJ1-1; 7 positions agree with TRBD1. The CDR3 has 16 residues. From germline, CDR1 is LGHDT and CDR2 YNNKEL (reference sequence). Trimming cost V 1 base and J 11 bases; bases outside gene matches: 16. CDR3 DNA sequence: TGTGCCAGCAGCCAAGTGGGGGACAGTCCCAGCCCATGGGCTTTCTTT. It translates to CASSQVGDSPSPWAFF.

This clone has just a few counts. The gene calls are TRBV6-2 or TRBV6-3 and TRBJ1-1; a weak D match, TRBD1 (5 bases). The ends were cut back, 2 bases at V and 6 bases at J, with 13 bases in the middle. The CDR3 totals 14 residues. Germline CDR1 is MNHEY and CDR2 is SVGEGT. The CDR3 sequence is CASSYDSGFSEAFF. The CDR3 DNA reads TGTGCCAGCAGTTACGACAGTGGATTTTCTGAAGCTTTCTTT.

The chain recombines TRBV9 with TRBJ1-6; TRBD1 aligns across 8 bases. The CDR3 length is 16 residues. The V and J ends lost 0 bases and 8 bases, in that order; junction bases with no gene match: 7. Germline lookup yields CDR1 SGDLS and CDR2 YYNGEE. CDR3 sequence reads: CASSVAPDRADSPLHF. The CDR3 DNA sequence: TGTGCCAGCAGCGTAGCGCCGGACAGGGCCGATTCACCCCTCCACTTT.

V gene TRBV12-3 or TRBV12-4 combines with J gene TRBJ2-2; D unresolved. V was cut by 6 bases and J by 4 bases, with 9 bases left in between. This CDR3 is 13 amino acids long. For the CDR3, the DNA is TGTGCCAGCAGGGTCTACCTCACCGGGGAGCTGTTTTTT. Its protein product is CASRVYLTGELFF.

V usage is TRBV7-3 and J usage is TRBJ2-1; a possible D gene is TRBD1 (6 bases). CDR3 length equals 13 residues. Germline V lookup: CDR1 SGHTA, CDR2 FQGTGA. V lost 3 bases to trimming and J lost 6 bases, with 9 bases between them. CDR3 sequence: CASSLGAFNEQFF. The CDR3 DNA is TGTGCCAGCAGCTTGGGGGCCTTCAATGAGCAGTTCTTC.

This chain's CDR3 is CASSEAQGLGYGYTF. The CDR3 DNA sequence: TGTGCCAGCAGTGAGGCGCAGGGGCTTGGGTATGGCTACACCTTC. The rearrangement joins TRBV2 to TRBJ1-2; the D gene is possibly TRBD1 (6 bases). Trimming removed 3 bases at V and 5 bases at J, with 16 bases between. Germline assignment: CDR1 SNHLY and CDR2 FYNNEI. This CDR3 spans 15 amino acids.

The rearrangement links TRBV18 to TRBJ1-3; TRBD1 is a possible D gene (6 bases). Germline lookup yields CDR1 KGHSH and CDR2 LQKENI. The CDR3 extends over 16 amino acids. Between the trimmed V and J ends, which lost 2 bases and 0 bases, there was a span of 11 bases. The CDR3 DNA sequence: TGTGCCAGCTCACCAATGGACAGAGACTCTGGAAACACCATATATTTT. Translated: CASSPMDRDSGNTIYF.

This chain's CDR3 is CASSYEGTGLTGELFF. As DNA, the CDR3 is TGTGCCAGCAGTTACGAGGGGACAGGTCTCACCGGGGAGCTGTTTTTT. This chain joins TRBV6-5 and TRBJ2-2; 8 bases are a match to TRBD1. This CDR3 is built from 16 residues. V lost 2 bases, J lost 4 bases, and 6 bases stayed unmatched. The germline V gene encodes CDR1 MNHEY and CDR2 SVGAGI.

The CDR3 loop reads CASSLAPTGGTDTQYF. CDR3 in DNA: TGTGCCAGCAGCTTGGCCCCCACAGGGGGCACAGATACGCAGTATTTT. The chain has TRBV5-4 and TRBJ2-3, with 7 bases lining up with TRBD1. With V trimmed by 0 bases and J by 1 base, 5 bases remained unmatched. This CDR3 has 16 residues. Germline V CDR1 and CDR2: SGHNT, YYREEE (reference sequence).

The genes are TRBV4-2 and TRBJ2-7; TRBD1 matches 7 bases. J gave up 6 bases and V 4 bases, and 15 bases lay outside the gene matches. CDR1 and CDR2 from the germline V gene are LGHNA and YNFKEQ. The CDR3 has 16 amino acids. The CDR3 reads CASSPEVSTGFSEQYF. CDR3 in DNA: TGTGCCAGCAGCCCTGAAGTGTCGACAGGGTTCAGCGAGCAGTACTTC.

This chain connects TRBV9 to TRBJ1-2; TRBD1 matches at 7 bases. Germline V gives CDR1 SGDLS, CDR2 YYNGEE. Trimming took 3 bases from V and 8 from J; bases not matched to a gene: 19. This CDR3 region has 17 residues. For the CDR3, the DNA is TGTGCCAGCAGCGAGGGATTAGGGGGCATTTCACTATTGGGCTACACCTTC. Amino acid sequence: CASSEGLGGISLLGYTF.